This record looks at one TCR beta chain sequence and its context. The sample holds one count of this clone. Its specific antigen is unknown. No base quality information exists; no much larger clone differs at one position. The germline V gene specifies SGHRS as CDR1 and YFSETQ as CDR2. V loses 4 bases of germline sequence and J loses 1 base, and the interval between the two ends is 23 bases. The CDR3 has 18 amino acids, counting the end cysteine and phenylalanine. Just the 54-base CDR3 DNA is kept, in frame starting at base 1. This sample stems from a study of blood T cell repertoires in COVID-19 (dated by TCRdb to 2020 to 2022). Background on the whole study: Samples covering the acute and convalescent phases of COVID-19 were provided by collaborators in the United States, Italy and Spain. Deeply sampled blood TCRbeta repertoires from subjects exposed to, actively infected with, or recovered from COVID-19 were included in the dataset. A de-identified subject ID, COVID-19 status, age in years and sex were almost always included in the sample metadata. The prospective study material was composed of cDNA or gDNA derived from T cells, B-cell-depleted T cells, or PBMCs. The samples were drawn from the first 160 participants of the ongoing ImmuneRACE study and from 950 to 1,500 subjects provided by 6 global collaborators. The repertoires were released in a freely available public database meant as a resource for research on the immune response to SARS-CoV-2. HLA class I and class II types, where available, came from metadata supplied by the sample provider rather than from assay-based typing.

The immunoSEQ Assay, a bias-controlled multiplex PCR, was used to amplify TCRbeta CDR3 regions from genomic DNA. On the study's bioinformatics: Nucleated cell counts per sample were estimated from amplification of reference gene primers within the assay. Sequence reads were collapsed and filtered to measure the absolute abundance of every unique TCRbeta CDR3 rearrangement. For each sample, productive Simpson clonality was calculated as the square root of Simpson's diversity index over productive rearrangements. This is the immuneACCESS table as TCRdb keeps it, with only in-frame sequences that have V and J called. A part of the clones is gone; compared with another copy, unresolved V genes explain less than half, and the rest is unexplained. V, J and clone size were drawn from that table, and D and trimming were deduced from the DNA. This sample lists about 290,000 clones; roughly 86% were detected once. The ten largest clones capture more than 9.5% of the sample.

In Seattle, one collaborating source enrolled patients while the infection was active and tracked those patients longitudinally over the course of disease. Collaborating institutions collected whole blood in K2EDTA tubes following their own protocols. For TCRbeta analysis, collaborator samples were shipped as frozen whole blood, as isolated PBMCs, or as DNA extracted from either sample type. Study-wide findings and limitations: How much clinical and demographic metadata was included differed by source and by participant, and the metadata was provided uncurated.

The rearrangement joined TRBV5-1 to TRBJ1-1, with the D gene not confidently named. Sequenced sample: peripheral blood. The TCR comes from a woman aged 30 to 39 with COVID-19, enrolled during active disease. The CDR3 region: CASSHELGDWGGNTEAFF. The sequenced DNA: TGCGCCAGCAGCCACGAGCTTGGCGACTGGGGAGGGAACACTGAAGCTTTCTTT.